The sequence of this T cell receptor beta chain was determined in a study of cytomegalovirus exposure and HLA in healthy donors. General observations from the study: Analyzed later, association rates of TCRs varied across HLA loci, with DRB1 most and HLA-C fewest.

PCR employed 60 Vbeta and 13 Jbeta primers. Assay: immunoSEQ multiplex PCR; the TCRdb copy retains only in-frame clones and omits some. The data hold more than 130,000 clones, with 78% observed a single time. The germline CDR1 and CDR2 sequences are GTSNPN and SVGIG (reference sequence). The J segment lost 6 bases and the V segment lost 5 bases, leaving 7 bases of the junction unmatched. CDR3 length equals 15 residues. As for this clone: Antigen specificity is unknown.

This TCR was recovered from a male donor in good health and CMV-seronegative. The J gene is TRBJ2-1, the V gene TRBV30; 13 nucleotides match TRBD2. The specimen was PBMCs. The CDR3 nucleotides read TGTGCCTGGGAACGACTAGCGGGAGGTGGCAATGAGCAGTTCTTC. Translating it yields CAWERLAGGGNEQFF. The whole variable domain, remainder taken from reference TRBV30 and TRBJ2-1, is SQTIHQWPATLVQPVGSPLSLECTVEGTSNPNLYWYRQAAGRGLQLLFYSVGIGQISSEVPQNLSASRPQDRQFILSSKKLLLSDSGFYLCAWERLAGGGNEQFFGPGTRLTVL.